The 2 T cell receptor beta chains below were found in one sample sequenced in a study of shared clonotypes between healthy human individuals. Only CD45RO-negative cells positively selected for CCR7 counted as naive CD8 cells, so terminally differentiated effector memory CD45RA+ cells were excluded. TCRdb keeps only in-frame clones here, not all; method: immunoSEQ multiplex PCR. The sample lists nearly 2 million clones, about 95% occurring once. Sample: naive CD8+ T cells sorted from blood. Source of these receptors: a man aged 18 to 29 in good health.

V is TRBV6-4 and J is TRBJ2-7; TRBD2 agrees at 9 bases. The V gene's germline CDR1 is MRHNA and CDR2 SNTAGT. After removal of 0 bases from V and 3 bases from J, the junction contained 3 bases not matched to a gene. The CDR3 runs 15 residues. CDR3 sequence reads: CASSDSSGGYYEQYF. DNA for the CDR3: TGTGCCAGCAGTGACTCCAGCGGGGGGTACTACGAGCAGTACTTC.

The rearrangement uses TRBV6-1 and TRBJ1-4; TRBD1 matches 7 bases. Germline V gene sequence: CDR1 MNHNS, CDR2 SASEGT. After removal of 6 bases from V and 5 bases from J, the junction contained 9 bases not matched to a gene. This CDR3 has 15 residues. The CDR3 DNA follows: TGTGCCAGCAGAGATTGGACAGGTATAAATGAAAAACTGTTTTTT. It yields the protein CASRDWTGINEKLFF.